This entry lists 32 T cell receptor beta chains sequenced from one sample in a study of OX40 agonist ivuxolimab in advanced cancers. This table comes from immunoSEQ multiplex PCR, and its TCRdb copy is limited to in-frame clones, with some not included. The data contain 70,000 to 95,000 clones, roughly 84% of them singletons. The starting material was CD4+ or CD8+ T cells sorted from blood, obtained in a trial of the OX40 agonist ivuxolimab. The receptors stem from an adult with an advanced solid tumor such as melanoma, head and neck, liver or kidney cancer.

This clone was detected a few times. The V and J genes are TRBV5-4 and TRBJ2-5; no definite D call. The germline V gene encodes CDR1 SGHNT and CDR2 YYREEE (reference sequence). The length of the CDR3 is 11 residues. The V end was cut by 0 bases, the J end by 3 bases, with 0 bases between. The CDR3 protein is CASSLEETQYF. CDR3 nucleotide sequence: TGTGCCAGCAGCTTGGAAGAGACCCAGTACTTC.

This chain uses TRBV7-6 with TRBJ2-3, with D possibly being TRBD2 (6 bases). This CDR3 comprises 14 residues. V lost 8 bases to trimming and J lost 0 bases, with 12 bases between them. In germline, CDR1 is SGHVS, CDR2 FNYEAQ. The CDR3 loop is CASSSVPSTDTQYF. The CDR3 bases are TGTGCCAGCTCTAGCGTCCCTAGCACAGATACGCAGTATTTT.

V is TRBV7-3 and J is TRBJ2-1; tentative D call: TRBD1 (5 bases). CDR3 length: 12 residues. CDR1 SGHTA and CDR2 FQGTGA come from the germline V gene. The V gene lost 3 bases and the J gene lost 9 bases, with 9 bases spanning the gap. The CDR3: CASSFQGGEQFF. CDR3 DNA sequence: TGTGCCAGCAGCTTCCAGGGCGGTGAGCAGTTCTTC. The full variable domain, completed using reference TRBV7-3 and TRBJ2-1, is GAGVSQTPSNKVTEKGKYVELRCDPISGHTALYWYRQSLGQGPEFLIYFQGTGAADDSGLPNDRFFAVRPEGSVSTLKIQRTERGDSAVYLCASSFQGGEQFFGPGTRLTVL.

This clone was counted a single time. This chain joins TRBV21-1 and TRBJ1-5. TRBV21-1 is a pseudogene. This CDR3 is built from 14 residues. CDR3: CASSNHEVNQPQHF. CDR3 coding DNA: TGTGCCAGCAGCAATCACGAGGTGAATCAGCCCCAGCATTTT.

The chain has TRBV6-6 and TRBJ1-2; no firm D call. Germline V gives CDR1 MNHNY, CDR2 SVGAGI (reference sequence). The CDR3 runs 12 residues. The V end lost 6 bases, the J end lost 8 bases, and 13 bases lay between the germline ends. CDR3 region: CASSRSTQGYTF. The DNA of the CDR3 is TGTGCCAGCAGCCGATCAACCCAGGGCTACACCTTC.

The chain carries TRBV7-6 and TRBJ2-2, with D perhaps matching TRBD2 (5 bases). The CDR3 extends over 17 amino acids. Trimming removed 4 bases from V and 0 bases from J, with 15 bases in between. Looked up from germline, CDR1 is SGHVS and CDR2 is FNYEAQ. CDR3 protein: CASSWSGSGTNTGELFF. DNA for the CDR3: TGTGCCAGCAGCTGGAGTGGGAGCGGTACGAACACCGGGGAGCTGTTTTTT.

This rearrangement joins TRBV5-4 to TRBJ2-3; 9 positions agree with TRBD2. This CDR3 region has 16 residues. Germline lookup yields CDR1 SGHNT and CDR2 YYREEE (reference sequence). V gave up 9 bases and J gave up 0 bases; unmatched junction bases: 11. The CDR3 protein is CATNWGLAASTDTQYF. In DNA form, the CDR3 reads TGTGCCACCAACTGGGGACTAGCCGCGAGCACAGATACGCAGTATTTT.

This clone has only one observation. The chain employs TRBV20-1 and TRBJ2-5, with D uncertain. Per germline, CDR1 DFQATT and CDR2 SNEGSKA (reference sequence). V was trimmed by 6 bases and J by 4 bases, leaving 6 bases between them. The CDR3 consists of 10 residues. CDR3 sequence: CSAKRETQYF. The CDR3 coding sequence is TGCAGTGCCAAAAGAGAGACCCAGTACTTC.

The chain employs TRBV19 and TRBJ2-1, with 7 bases lining up with TRBD2. V was clipped by 1 base and J by 7 bases; unmatched bases: 7. The CDR3 runs to 15 residues. Germline CDR1 and CDR2: LNHDA and SQIVND (reference sequence). CDR3 in DNA: TGTGCCAGTAGTATAGGGCTAGCGGAGAGGAATGAGCAGTTCTTC. Residues: CASSIGLAERNEQFF.

A single count supports this clone. The gene calls are TRBV18 and TRBJ1-4; TRBD1 is a possible D gene (5 bases). The length of the CDR3 is 15 residues. V was pared by 3 bases and J by 8 bases, with 16 bases between. The germline V gene encodes CDR1 KGHSH and CDR2 LQKENI. The CDR3 coding sequence is TGTGCCAGCTCACCTTTGGAGAGAAGGGGCGAAAAACTGTTTTTT. Amino acids: CASSPLERRGEKLFF.

This chain uses TRBV4-1 with TRBJ2-7; D remains ambiguous. CDR3 length equals 15 residues. The V end lost 0 bases, the J end lost 1 base, and 10 bases lay between the germline ends. CDR1 MGHRA and CDR2 YSYEKL come from the germline V gene. The CDR3 DNA reads as TGCGCCAGCAGCCAAGATAGGGCTCCATCCTACGAGCAGTACTTC. Translating gives CASSQDRAPSYEQYF.

The gene calls are TRBV28 and TRBJ2-6; TRBD1 matches at 8 bases. CDR1 and CDR2 from the germline V gene are MDHEN and SYDVKM. V lost 1 base and J lost 0; bases outside the gene matches: 5. The CDR3 is 18 amino acids. CDR3 nucleotides: TGTGCCAGCAGTTTATCCGGCAGGGGGCCCTCTGGGGCCAACGTCCTGACTTTC. This translates into CASSLSGRGPSGANVLTF.

The chain couples TRBV10-2 to TRBJ2-3; a weak D match, TRBD2 (7 bases). The CDR3 sequence is 16 residues long. Germline V gene lookup returns CDR1 WSHSY and CDR2 SAAADI. The ends were cut back, 6 bases at V and 2 bases at J, with 18 bases in the middle. CDR3 in amino acids: CASRGPWEGDTDTQYF. CDR3 DNA sequence: TGCGCCAGCAGGGGCCCCTGGGAGGGGGACACAGATACGCAGTATTTT.

This chain connects TRBV29-1 to TRBJ2-3, with 10 bases identical to TRBD2. Per germline, CDR1 SQVTM and CDR2 ANQGSEA. J lost 3 bases, V lost 7 bases, and 13 bases had no gene match. The CDR3 sequence is 16 residues long. The CDR3 DNA reads TGCAGCGCCACTCCTAGCGGGGGAACGGGGACAGATACGCAGTATTTT. Translation gives CSATPSGGTGTDTQYF.

This clone was observed a handful of times. The genes are TRBV27 and TRBJ1-4, with TRBD1 matching 8 bases. The CDR3 consists of 14 residues. V was pared by 3 bases and J by 6 bases, with 3 bases of the junction left unmatched. The V gene's germline CDR1 is MNHEY and CDR2 SMNVEV (reference sequence). The CDR3 sequence is CASSFQGADEKLFF. CDR3 DNA sequence: TGTGCCAGCAGTTTTCAGGGGGCGGATGAAAAACTGTTTTTT.

V usage is TRBV19 and J usage is TRBJ1-1; the D is unclear. The V gene's germline CDR1 is LNHDA and CDR2 SQIVND (reference sequence). The CDR3 loop spans 16 amino acids. Trimming stripped 7 bases from V and 2 bases from J, with 20 bases between. Here the CDR3 DNA reads TGTGCCAGTAATTACGGAGGTTCGGCCGAAAACACTGAAGCTTTCTTT. This sequence encodes CASNYGGSAENTEAFF.

V usage is TRBV30 and J usage is TRBJ2-3; D is ambiguous. V was shortened by 0 bases and J by 2 bases, with 9 bases between the two germline ends. The germline V gene has CDR1 GTSNPN and CDR2 SVGIG (reference sequence). The CDR3 covers 14 residues. In DNA form, the CDR3 reads TGTGCCTGGAGTGTAGAGGTGGTCACAGATACGCAGTATTTT. This codes for CAWSVEVVTDTQYF.

The J gene is TRBJ1-1, the V gene TRBV14; D may be TRBD1 (5 bases). There are 15 residues in the CDR3. Per the germline V gene, CDR1 is SGHDN and CDR2 is FVKESK. V lost 2 bases to trimming and J lost 4 bases, with 14 bases between them. The DNA of the CDR3 is TGTGCCAGCAGCCAATTTGGTAGGGGTATCACTGAAGCTTTCTTT. This sequence encodes CASSQFGRGITEAFF.

The rearrangement links TRBV6-1 to TRBJ2-5; TRBD2 matches at 12 bases. V gave up 1 base and J gave up 2 bases; unmatched junction bases: 2. The CDR3 extends over 16 amino acids. CDR1 is MNHNS and CDR2 is SASEGT in the germline V gene. In DNA form, the CDR3 reads TGTGCCAGCAGTGAAGGGCTAGCGGGAGGGCAAGAGACCCAGTACTTC. Its translation: CASSEGLAGGQETQYF.

The chain couples TRBV7-2 to TRBJ2-2, with TRBD1 matching 7 bases. Germline CDR1 is SGHTA and CDR2 is FQGNSA. The CDR3 consists of 13 residues. The trim removed 6 bases at V and 5 bases at J, leaving 3 bases unmatched. The CDR3 DNA sequence: TGTGCCAGCAGTCGACAGGGTACCGGGGAGCTGTTTTTT. Residues: CASSRQGTGELFF.

This CDR3 reads CASSHSRGGSYNEQFF. The CDR3 DNA reads TGTGCCAGCAGCCACTCAAGGGGGGGGTCCTACAATGAGCAGTTCTTC. The gene calls are TRBV4-2 and TRBJ2-1; maybe TRBD2 (7 bases). The V and J ends lost 3 bases and 1 base respectively, with 13 bases between them. The length of the CDR3 is 16 residues. Germline lookup yields CDR1 LGHNA and CDR2 YNFKEQ.

The V gene is TRBV7-2, the J gene TRBJ2-2; 8 nucleotides line up with TRBD2. There are 17 residues in the CDR3. Trimming at V came to 0 bases and at J to 5 bases, leaving 8 bases not matched to a gene. Per the germline V gene, CDR1 is SGHTA and CDR2 is FQGNSA. CDR3 sequence reads: CASSLAPSGGSTGELFF. As DNA, the CDR3 is TGTGCCAGCAGCTTAGCACCAAGCGGGGGAAGTACCGGGGAGCTGTTTTTT.

This chain joins TRBV6-1 and TRBJ1-1; D unresolved. Trimming pared 6 bases from V and 1 base from J, leaving 9 bases between. The CDR3 consists of 13 residues. Germline V lookup: CDR1 MNHNS, CDR2 SASEGT. The CDR3 is CASSRVWNTEAFF. CDR3 nucleotide sequence: TGTGCCAGCAGCCGCGTGTGGAACACTGAAGCTTTCTTT.

V is TRBV19 and J is TRBJ1-5; 12 nucleotides align to TRBD1. Germline V gives CDR1 LNHDA, CDR2 SQIVND (reference sequence). The CDR3 extends over 17 amino acids. V was pared by 3 bases and J by 4 bases, with 7 bases of the junction left unmatched. CDR3 DNA sequence: TGTGCCAGTAGTATGGGGACAGGGGGCACGGGAAATCAGCCCCAGCATTTT. Translating it yields CASSMGTGGTGNQPQHF. Supplemented by reference TRBV19 and TRBJ1-5, the full variable domain reads DGGITQSPKYLFRKEGQNVTLSCEQNLNHDAMYWYRQDPGQGLRLIYYSQIVNDFQKGDIAEGYSVSREKKESFPLTVTSAQKNPTAFYLCASSMGTGGTGNQPQHFGDGTRLSIL.

The chain is built from TRBV4-1 and TRBJ1-6, with D perhaps TRBD1 (5 bases). Germline V CDR1 and CDR2: MGHRA, YSYEKL. This CDR3 has 14 amino acids. V was pared by 1 base and J by 7 bases, with 8 bases between. The CDR3 spells CASSQGGGNSPLHF. Written as DNA, the CDR3 is TGCGCCAGCAGCCAAGGGGGGGGAAATTCACCCCTCCACTTT.

This clone was counted only a few times. The chain uses TRBV7-2 and TRBJ1-2; 9 positions agree with TRBD1. The CDR3 has 16 amino acids. Germline values: CDR1 SGHTA, CDR2 FQGNSA. J lost 8 bases, V lost 0 bases, and 10 bases had no gene match. For the CDR3, the DNA is TGTGCCAGCAGCTTAGCGCACGGACAGGGGAGGGAAGGCTACACCTTC. Protein: CASSLAHGQGREGYTF.

The chain recombines TRBV15 with TRBJ2-3; possible D gene TRBD1, 6 bases. V was trimmed by 3 bases and J by 4 bases, leaving 11 bases between them. Germline CDR1 LNHNV, CDR2 YYDKDF (reference sequence). The CDR3 extends over 14 amino acids. CDR3 amino acids: CATSRATGPDTQYF. CDR3 nucleotide sequence: TGTGCCACCAGCAGGGCCACAGGGCCAGATACGCAGTATTTT.

The chain couples TRBV7-2 to TRBJ2-5; D unclear. The CDR3 loop spans 15 amino acids. Germline assignment: CDR1 SGHTA and CDR2 FQGNSA. Trimming shortened V by 0 bases and J by 4 bases, and 12 bases separated the two germline ends. CDR3 nucleotide sequence: TGTGCCAGCAGCTTAGCGGCAGCCCCGCGAGAGACCCAGTACTTC. Translated, it gives CASSLAAAPRETQYF.

The chain joins TRBV5-5 to TRBJ2-7; a weak D match, TRBD1 (5 bases). The CDR3 is 16 residues long. V was trimmed by 4 bases and J by 6 bases, leaving 23 bases between them. Germline CDR1 SGHKS, CDR2 YYEKEE (reference sequence). The CDR3 reads CASSPGLADSHSEQYF. CDR3 nucleotide sequence: TGTGCCAGCAGCCCTGGCTTGGCAGACAGCCACTCCGAGCAGTACTTC.

This clone was seen a single time. The V and J genes are TRBV2 and TRBJ2-7, with 10 bases lining up with TRBD1. J lost 6 bases, V lost 6 bases, and 5 bases had no gene match. The germline V gene has CDR1 SNHLY and CDR2 FYNNEI. The CDR3 has 13 amino acids. CDR3 amino acids: CASRDRGDGEQYF. The DNA of the CDR3 is TGTGCCAGCAGGGACAGGGGGGACGGCGAGCAGTACTTC.

The chain is built from TRBV6-5 and TRBJ1-1; D is ambiguous. The CDR3 extends over 13 amino acids. The V end lost 5 bases, the J end lost 5 bases, and 12 bases lay between the germline ends. Germline V CDR1 and CDR2: MNHEY, SVGAGI. CDR3 loop: CASSPNPKTEAFF. In nucleotides, the CDR3 is TGTGCCAGCAGTCCAAACCCCAAAACTGAAGCTTTCTTT.

The rearrangement uses TRBV9 and TRBJ2-5; D is uncertain. With 1 base removed from V and 5 bases from J, the gap between germline ends came to 15 bases. Germline CDR1 SGDLS, CDR2 YYNGEE. This CDR3 has 15 residues. CDR3 sequence: CASSVSPQDPETQYF. For the CDR3, the DNA is TGTGCCAGCAGCGTATCTCCCCAAGACCCGGAGACCCAGTACTTC. Full variable domain (outside the CDR3, taken from reference TRBV9 and TRBJ2-5): DSGVTQTPKHLITATGQRVTLRCSPRSGDLSVYWYQQSLDQGLQFLIQYYNGEERAKGNILERFSAQQFPDLHSELNLSSLELGDSALYFCASSVSPQDPETQYFGPGTRLLVL.